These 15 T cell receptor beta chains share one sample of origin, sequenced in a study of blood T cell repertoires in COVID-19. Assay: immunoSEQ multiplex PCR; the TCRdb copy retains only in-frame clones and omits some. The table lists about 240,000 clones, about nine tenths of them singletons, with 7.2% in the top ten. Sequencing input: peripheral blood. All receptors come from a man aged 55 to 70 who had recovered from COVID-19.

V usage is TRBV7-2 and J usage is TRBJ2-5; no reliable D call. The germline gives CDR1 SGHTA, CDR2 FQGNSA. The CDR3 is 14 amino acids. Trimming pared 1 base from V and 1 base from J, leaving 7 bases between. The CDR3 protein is CASSLVLTQETQYF. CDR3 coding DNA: TGTGCCAGCAGCTTAGTCCTAACCCAAGAGACCCAGTACTTC.

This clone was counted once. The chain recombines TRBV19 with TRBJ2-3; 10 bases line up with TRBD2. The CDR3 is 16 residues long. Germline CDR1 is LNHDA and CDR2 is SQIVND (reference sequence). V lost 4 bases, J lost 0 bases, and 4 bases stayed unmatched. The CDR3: CASSKLAGMSTDTQYF. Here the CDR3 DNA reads TGTGCCAGTAGTAAACTAGCGGGGATGAGCACAGATACGCAGTATTTT. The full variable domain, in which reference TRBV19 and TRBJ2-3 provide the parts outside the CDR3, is DGGITQSPKYLFRKEGQNVTLSCEQNLNHDAMYWYRQDPGQGLRLIYYSQIVNDFQKGDIAEGYSVSREKKESFPLTVTSAQKNPTAFYLCASSKLAGMSTDTQYFGPGTRLTVL.

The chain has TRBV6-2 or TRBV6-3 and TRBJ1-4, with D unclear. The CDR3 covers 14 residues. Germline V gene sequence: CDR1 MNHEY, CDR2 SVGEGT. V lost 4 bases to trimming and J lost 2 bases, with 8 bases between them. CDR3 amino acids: CASSFRLTNEKLFF. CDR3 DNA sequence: TGTGCCAGCAGTTTCAGGCTGACTAATGAAAAACTGTTTTTT.

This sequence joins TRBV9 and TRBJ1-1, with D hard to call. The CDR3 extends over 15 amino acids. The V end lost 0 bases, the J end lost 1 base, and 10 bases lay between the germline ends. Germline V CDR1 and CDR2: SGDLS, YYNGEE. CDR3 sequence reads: CASSVGADRNTEAFF. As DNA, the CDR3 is TGTGCCAGCAGCGTAGGGGCAGACCGGAACACTGAAGCTTTCTTT.

CDR3 protein: CASSRMAGDYGYTF. CDR3 DNA: TGTGCCAGTAGTCGGATGGCAGGGGACTATGGCTACACCTTC. This chain joins TRBV19 and TRBJ1-2; D is perhaps TRBD1 (6 bases). The CDR3 covers 14 residues. V was trimmed by 5 bases and J by 3 bases, leaving 13 bases between them. Germline V gene sequence: CDR1 LNHDA, CDR2 SQIVND (reference sequence). The entire variable domain, with the rest obtained from reference TRBV19 and TRBJ1-2, is as follows: DGGITQSPKYLFRKEGQNVTLSCEQNLNHDAMYWYRQDPGQGLRLIYYSQIVNDFQKGDIAEGYSVSREKKESFPLTVTSAQKNPTAFYLCASSRMAGDYGYTFGSGTRLTVV.

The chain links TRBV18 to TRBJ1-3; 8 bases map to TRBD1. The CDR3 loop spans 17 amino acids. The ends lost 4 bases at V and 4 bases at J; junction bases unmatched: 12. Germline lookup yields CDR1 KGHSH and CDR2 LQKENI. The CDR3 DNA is TGTGCCAGCTCACAGACTCCCACCGGGACAGGAGGAAACACCATATATTTT. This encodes CASSQTPTGTGGNTIYF.

CDR3 DNA sequence: TGTGCCAGCAGAATACAGGGGAGAAGGGAAAAACTGTTTTTT. Encoded protein: CASRIQGRREKLFF. The chain combines TRBV27 with TRBJ1-4, with TRBD1 identical over 7 bases. Germline V gene sequence: CDR1 MNHEY, CDR2 SMNVEV (reference sequence). V lost 6 bases, J lost 8 bases, and 9 bases stayed unmatched. The CDR3 has 14 amino acids.

In DNA, the CDR3 is TGTGCCTGGAGTGTACTCAGGGAAGTGGGCACCCTCCACTTT. Amino acid sequence: CAWSVLREVGTLHF. This sequence joins TRBV30 and TRBJ1-6; the D gene is possibly TRBD1 (5 bases). Between the trimmed V and J ends, which lost 0 bases and 14 bases, there was a span of 17 bases. The CDR3 is 14 residues long. From germline, CDR1 is GTSNPN and CDR2 SVGIG (reference sequence).

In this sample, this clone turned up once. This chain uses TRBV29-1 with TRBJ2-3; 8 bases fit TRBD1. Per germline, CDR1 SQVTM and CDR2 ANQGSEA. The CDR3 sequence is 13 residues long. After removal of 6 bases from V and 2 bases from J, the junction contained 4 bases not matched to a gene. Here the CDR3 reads CSVEGQVTDTQYF. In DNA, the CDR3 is TGCAGCGTCGAGGGACAGGTCACAGATACGCAGTATTTT.

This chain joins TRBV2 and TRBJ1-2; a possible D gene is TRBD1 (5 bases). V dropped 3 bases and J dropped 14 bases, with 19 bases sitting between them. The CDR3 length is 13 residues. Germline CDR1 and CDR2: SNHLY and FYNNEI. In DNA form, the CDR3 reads TGTGCCAGCAGTGAGAGTAGTCCACAGGCCGCTACCTTC. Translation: CASSESSPQAATF.

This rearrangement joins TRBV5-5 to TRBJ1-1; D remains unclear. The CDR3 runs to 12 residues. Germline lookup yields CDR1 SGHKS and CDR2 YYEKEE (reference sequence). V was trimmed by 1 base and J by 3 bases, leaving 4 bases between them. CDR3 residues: CASSLSDTEAFF. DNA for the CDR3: TGTGCCAGCAGCTTGTCGGACACTGAAGCTTTCTTT.

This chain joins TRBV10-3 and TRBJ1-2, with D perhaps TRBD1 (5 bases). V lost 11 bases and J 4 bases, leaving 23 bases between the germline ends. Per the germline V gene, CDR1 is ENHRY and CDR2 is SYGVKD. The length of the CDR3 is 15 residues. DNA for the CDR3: TGTGCCTCCTCGGATCAGGGTAGGACCATCTATGGCTACACCTTC. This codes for CASSDQGRTIYGYTF.

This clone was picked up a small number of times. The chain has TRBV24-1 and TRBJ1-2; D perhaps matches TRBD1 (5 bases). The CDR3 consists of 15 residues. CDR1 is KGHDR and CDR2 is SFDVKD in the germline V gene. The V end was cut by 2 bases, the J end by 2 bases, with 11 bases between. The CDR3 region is CATSDSRRGNYGYTF. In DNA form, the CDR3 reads TGTGCCACCAGTGATTCCCGGAGGGGAAACTATGGCTACACCTTC.

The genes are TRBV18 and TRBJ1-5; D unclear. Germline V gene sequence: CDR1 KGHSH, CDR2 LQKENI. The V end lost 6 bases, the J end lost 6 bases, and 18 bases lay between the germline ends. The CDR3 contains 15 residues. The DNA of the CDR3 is TGTGCCAGCTCTCCTACCTTTCAGGAGGCTCAGCCCCAGCATTTT. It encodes CASSPTFQEAQPQHF. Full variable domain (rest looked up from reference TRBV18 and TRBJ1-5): NAGVMQNPRHLVRRRGQEARLRCSPMKGHSHVYWYRQLPEEGLKFMVYLQKENIIDESGMPKERFSAEFPKEGPSILRIQQVVRGDSAAYFCASSPTFQEAQPQHFGDGTRLSIL.

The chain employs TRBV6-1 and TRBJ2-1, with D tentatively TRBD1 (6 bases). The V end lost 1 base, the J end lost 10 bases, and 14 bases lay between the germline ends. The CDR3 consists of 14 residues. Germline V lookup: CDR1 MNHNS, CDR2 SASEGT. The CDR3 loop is CASSEGTGKREQFF. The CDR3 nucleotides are TGTGCCAGCAGTGAAGGCACAGGGAAGAGGGAGCAGTTCTTC.